What follows are 7 T cell receptor beta chains derived from one specimen sequenced in a study of tissue T cells after allogeneic stem cell transplantation (dated by TCRdb to the early 2020s). The sample's time point, from its label and the paper: mouse harvest day 7 after allogeneic transplant. Each mouse graft, delivered by tail vein injection, combined 10^6 splenic CD5+ T cells with 10^7 T-cell-depleted bone marrow cells. Library preparation was by the immunoSEQ multiplex PCR assay. Not all clones reach the TCRdb copy of this immuneACCESS table, which keeps in-frame sequences only. Checked studies attribute under half of the gap to unresolved V genes and leave the rest unexplained. The sample contains several thousand clones, approximately 46% of them found a single time. The top ten clones comprise under 7.5% of the sample. The sequencing input was gut tissue. Source of these receptors: a female BALB/c mouse given C57BL/6 T cells with graft-versus-host disease after an allogeneic hematopoietic cell transplant.

This clone was detected a few times. The genes and germline here are from mouse. The observed sequence ends 1 residue before the CDR3 terminus, with the missing tail filled in from the germline J gene. Within the sample, other DNA sequences also encode this same CDR3. This chain links TRBV26 with TRBJ1-2, with TRBD1 matching over 10 bases. The CDR3 consists of 14 residues. V lost 4 bases to trimming and J lost 3 bases; unmatched junction nucleotides: 2. CDR1 is KGHPV, CDR2 FQNQEV, per germline (reference sequence). CDR3 DNA (partial): TGTGCCAGCAGTCGGGACAGGGGAGACTCCGACTACACC. Its translation: CASSRDRGDSDYT. From start to end, the CDR3 is CASSRDRGDSDYTF.

Details on this clone: Mouse gene names apply. The observed sequence ends 1 residue before the CDR3 terminus, with the missing tail filled in from the germline J gene. The rearrangement joins TRBV5 to TRBJ2-7; D uncertain. Germline assignment: CDR1 LGHNA and CDR2 YNLKQL (reference sequence). This CDR3 contains 15 residues. Trimming pared 0 bases from V and 0 bases from J, leaving 9 bases between. Partial CDR3 DNA: TGTGCCAGCAGCCAAGACTCTAGGAGCTCCTATGAACAGTAC. Residues: CASSQDSRSSYEQY. The full CDR3 sequence reads CASSQDSRSSYEQYF.

Concerning this clone itself: Gene and germline names: mouse. The read ends 1 residue shy of where the CDR3 ends; the end is completed using the germline J gene. This chain joins TRBV31 and TRBJ2-2; 7 bases agree with TRBD1. The V and J ends lost 2 bases and 0 bases, in that order; junction bases with no gene match: 0. The CDR3 sequence is 14 residues long. Per germline, CDR1 GKSSPN and CDR2 SITVG. CDR3 DNA, as far as it was read: TGTGCCTGGAGTGGGACAGCAAACACCGGGCAGCTCTAC. Translated, it gives CAWSGTANTGQLY. The whole CDR3 protein reads CAWSGTANTGQLYF.

Of note for this clone: Mouse germline and gene names are used. Coverage ceases 1 residue before the CDR3 finishes, and the germline J gene fills in the end. The chain is built from TRBV15 and TRBJ2-3; 10 bases match TRBD2. CDR1 is SGHND and CDR2 is FRSKSL in the germline V gene. This CDR3 has 15 amino acids. J lost 1 base, V lost 6 bases, and 4 bases had no gene match. CDR3 bases read: TGTGCCAGCAGGAGACTGGGGGGAGGTGCAGAAACGCTGTAT. Translation: CASRRLGGGAETLY. The full CDR3 sequence reads CASRRLGGGAETLYF. The variable domain in full, with the rest retrieved from reference TRBV15 and TRBJ2-3, is DAGVTQTPRHEVAEKGQTIILKCEPVSGHNDLFWYRQTKIQGLELLSYFRSKSLMEDGGAFKDRFKAEMLNSSFSTLKIQPTEPKDSAVYLCASRRLGGGAETLYFGSGTRLTVL.

In regard to this clone: Any gene name here is a mouse gene name. Partial CDR3 DNA: TGTGCCAGCAGTCTGAAGGCAAACACAGAAGTCTTC. This codes for CASSLKANTEVF. The full CDR3 is CASSLKANTEVFF. The V call is TRBV26, the J call TRBJ1-1; D is unresolved. The read terminates 1 residue before the CDR3 end, so the remaining end is supplied by the germline J gene. V lost 2 bases and J 0 bases, leaving 4 bases between the germline ends. Germline lookup yields CDR1 KGHPV and CDR2 FQNQEV (reference sequence). CDR3 size: 13 residues.

This clone is medium-sized (0.01 to 0.1%). Each gene name is a mouse one. Read coverage stops 1 residue before the CDR3 terminus; the germline J gene supplies the remainder. The chain recombines TRBV14 with TRBJ2-7, with TRBD2 as a possible D gene (6 bases). V lost 2 bases, J lost 0 bases, and 9 bases lay in between. The CDR3 covers 14 residues. Germline CDR1 SGHDT, CDR2 FRDEAV. CDR3 in amino acids: CASSLAGVSYEQYF. The DNA read from the CDR3 is TGTGCCAGCAGTTTAGCTGGGGTCTCCTATGAACAGTAC.

This clone has more than one count but fewer than ten. Gene names and germline refer to mouse. The CDR3 is cut off 1 residue early in the read; its end comes from the germline J gene. This sequence joins TRBV13-2 and TRBJ1-1; 7 bases are a match to TRBD1. The CDR3 sequence is 14 residues long. With V trimmed by 5 bases and J by 0 bases, 4 bases remained unmatched. In germline, CDR1 is NNHNN, CDR2 SYGAGS (reference sequence). The covered CDR3 bases are TGTGCCAGCGGCCGGGACAGTGCAAACACAGAAGTCTTC. Amino acid sequence: CASGRDSANTEVF. The entire CDR3 reads CASGRDSANTEVFF.